This entry lists 19 T cell receptor beta chains sequenced from one sample in a study of blood T cell repertoires in COVID-19. TCRdb keeps only in-frame clones here, not all; method: immunoSEQ multiplex PCR. The table lists under 150,000 clones, roughly 85% of them singletons. Sequencing was carried out using peripheral blood. The receptors were gathered from a woman aged 55-70 years with COVID-19, enrolled during active disease.

The chain joins TRBV11-2 to TRBJ1-5; D ambiguous. The germline V and J ends were trimmed by 1 base and 4 bases, with 8 bases remaining between them. Germline V gene data show CDR1 as SGHAT and CDR2 as FQNNGV. The CDR3 contains 14 residues. CDR3 DNA: TGTGCCAGCAGCTTAGCCGGAGGGAATCAGCCCCAGCATTTT. Encoded protein: CASSLAGGNQPQHF.

The rearrangement links TRBV4-2 to TRBJ2-7; maybe TRBD2 (6 bases). The CDR3 sequence is 14 residues long. Looked up from germline, CDR1 is LGHNA and CDR2 is YNFKEQ. V lost 2 bases, J lost 2 bases, and 10 bases lay in between. The CDR3 nucleotides are TGTGCCAGCAGCCAATTGGCGGGGACCTACGAGCAGTACTTC. Its translation is CASSQLAGTYEQYF.

This chain joins TRBV18 and TRBJ2-3; TRBD2 matches 7 bases. Germline values: CDR1 KGHSH, CDR2 LQKENI. CDR3 length equals 15 residues. Trimming took 6 bases from V and 2 from J; bases not matched to a gene: 8. DNA for the CDR3: TGTGCCAGCTCGCCTTTAGCGGGCCTCACAGATACGCAGTATTTT. Translation: CASSPLAGLTDTQYF.

The chain has TRBV5-1 and TRBJ2-2; 9 nucleotides match TRBD2. V lost 7 bases, J lost 0 bases, and 7 bases stayed unmatched. Germline assignment: CDR1 SGHRS and CDR2 YFSETQ. CDR3 size: 16 residues. Here the CDR3 DNA reads TGCGCCAGCTCTCAGGCGGGGGGGTCGAACACCGGGGAGCTGTTTTTT. Protein: CASSQAGGSNTGELFF.

The chain has TRBV9 and TRBJ2-3; possible D gene TRBD2, 6 bases. The CDR3 contains 17 residues. Germline V gives CDR1 SGDLS, CDR2 YYNGEE. Trimming removed 0 bases from V and 2 bases from J, with 16 bases in between. The CDR3 nucleotides read TGTGCCAGCAGCGTAGTGGGGGACTCGATCTACACAGATACGCAGTATTTT. This codes for CASSVVGDSIYTDTQYF.

This chain links TRBV7-7 with TRBJ2-1; 8 positions match TRBD2. Trimming took 3 bases from V and 5 from J; bases not matched to a gene: 3. Germline loops: CDR1 SSHAT, CDR2 FNYEAQ (reference sequence). The CDR3 totals 14 residues. CDR3 coding DNA: TGTGCCAGCAGCTTGGCGGGGGGAAACAATGAGCAGTTCTTC. Its translation is CASSLAGGNNEQFF. The variable domain in full, completed from reference TRBV7-7 and TRBJ2-1, reads GAGVSQSPRYKVTKRGQDVTLRCDPISSHATLYWYQQALGQGPEFLTYFNYEAQPDKSGLPSDRFSAERPEGSISTLTIQRTEQRDSAMYRCASSLAGGNNEQFFGPGTRLTVL.

The chain links TRBV29-1 to TRBJ1-2, with D possibly being TRBD1 (6 bases). Germline-derived CDR1 and CDR2 are SQVTM and ANQGSEA. V lost 2 bases and J lost 5, with 6 bases in between. The CDR3 is 11 amino acids. The CDR3 loop reads CSVEQGYGYTF. The CDR3 DNA follows: TGCAGCGTTGAACAGGGGTATGGCTACACCTTC.

Worth noting for this clone: Other DNA sequences in this sample translate to the same CDR3. The chain has TRBV19 and TRBJ1-1; no clear D gene. CDR1 and CDR2 (germline): LNHDA, SQIVND (reference sequence). The CDR3 is made up of 13 amino acids. V was shortened by 3 bases and J by 4 bases, with 9 bases between the two germline ends. This CDR3 reads CASSIGRGTEAFF. The CDR3 DNA sequence: TGTGCCAGTAGTATCGGACGGGGCACTGAAGCTTTCTTT.

This sequence joins TRBV9 and TRBJ1-6; perhaps TRBD1 as D (6 bases). The CDR3 runs 14 residues. The ends were cut back, 2 bases at V and 4 bases at J, with 7 bases in the middle. Germline-derived CDR1 and CDR2 are SGDLS and YYNGEE. CDR3 nucleotides: TGTGCCAGCAGCGTGCAGGGGTATAATTCACCCCTCCACTTT. Its protein product is CASSVQGYNSPLHF. Using reference TRBV9 and TRBJ1-6 for the parts outside the CDR3, the full variable domain is DSGVTQTPKHLITATGQRVTLRCSPRSGDLSVYWYQQSLDQGLQFLIQYYNGEERAKGNILERFSAQQFPDLHSELNLSSLELGDSALYFCASSVQGYNSPLHFGNGTRLTVT.

The table lists this clone with a few counts. The chain carries TRBV10-3 and TRBJ1-1, with 7 bases identical to TRBD1. Germline CDR1 and CDR2: ENHRY and SYGVKD. The CDR3 sequence is 15 residues long. V was clipped by 0 bases and J by 0 bases; unmatched bases: 1. The CDR3 is CAISESRGLNTEAFF. Here the CDR3 DNA reads TGTGCCATCAGTGAGTCAAGGGGGCTGAACACTGAAGCTTTCTTT.

The rearrangement joins TRBV7-8 to TRBJ1-4; possibly TRBD1 for D (5 bases). With 1 base removed from V and 7 bases from J, the gap between germline ends came to 19 bases. There are 17 residues in the CDR3. The germline V gene has CDR1 SGHVS and CDR2 FQNEAQ. CDR3: CASSLVRWGGLGEKLFF. As DNA, the CDR3 is TGTGCCAGCAGCTTAGTCCGTTGGGGGGGTCTGGGTGAAAAACTGTTTTTT.

This chain links TRBV7-3 with TRBJ2-7, with D possibly matching TRBD1 (6 bases). The germline CDR1 and CDR2 sequences are SGHTA and FQGTGA. The CDR3 contains 12 residues. V lost 3 bases and J lost 5, with 8 bases in between. CDR3 sequence reads: CASSFEGDEQYF. CDR3 in DNA: TGTGCCAGCAGCTTCGAGGGGGACGAGCAGTACTTC.

The DNA of the CDR3 is TGTGCCAGTAGTATGTTAGCAGGGGGCCACACAGATACGCAGTATTTT. Protein product: CASSMLAGGHTDTQYF. V is TRBV19 and J is TRBJ2-3, with TRBD1 matching over 8 bases. Trimming cost V 3 bases and J 2 bases; bases outside gene matches: 7. The CDR3 sequence is 16 residues long. Germline V lookup: CDR1 LNHDA, CDR2 SQIVND (reference sequence).

The chain recombines TRBV30 with TRBJ1-4; weak D call: TRBD1 (5 bases). Looked up from germline, CDR1 is GTSNPN and CDR2 is SVGIG (reference sequence). V lost 7 bases, J lost 13 bases, and 16 bases lay in between. This CDR3 comprises 11 residues. The CDR3 DNA is TGTGCCTTTACGAAGGGACTTCTACTGTTTTTT. Encoded protein: CAFTKGLLLFF. The whole variable domain, remainder taken from reference TRBV30 and TRBJ1-4, is SQTIHQWPATLVQPVGSPLSLECTVEGTSNPNLYWYRQAAGRGLQLLFYSVGIGQISSEVPQNLSASRPQDRQFILSSKKLLLSDSGFYLCAFTKGLLLFFGSGTQLSVL.

This rearrangement joins TRBV5-6 to TRBJ1-6; a weak D match, TRBD1 (5 bases). V was shortened by 2 bases and J by 8 bases, with 17 bases between the two germline ends. The germline gives CDR1 SGHDT, CDR2 YYEEEE. The CDR3 spans 16 residues. The CDR3 coding sequence is TGTGCCAGCAGCTTTGGGCCCGGGGGTGGCTATTCACCCCTCCACTTT. As protein: CASSFGPGGGYSPLHF.

The V and J genes are TRBV19 and TRBJ1-2; the D gene is possibly TRBD1 (5 bases). Germline assignment: CDR1 LNHDA and CDR2 SQIVND (reference sequence). V gave up 7 bases and J gave up 4 bases, with 10 bases separating them. The CDR3 extends over 12 amino acids. The CDR3 bases are TGTGCCAGTACCAAGCAGGGCTATGGCTACACCTTC. This sequence encodes CASTKQGYGYTF. Based on the CDR3 plus reference TRBV19 and TRBJ1-2, the full variable domain is DGGITQSPKYLFRKEGQNVTLSCEQNLNHDAMYWYRQDPGQGLRLIYYSQIVNDFQKGDIAEGYSVSREKKESFPLTVTSAQKNPTAFYLCASTKQGYGYTFGSGTRLTVV.

This chain connects TRBV18 to TRBJ1-1; 9 nucleotides align to TRBD1. The germline CDR1 and CDR2 sequences are KGHSH and LQKENI. This CDR3 region has 16 residues. V dropped 4 bases and J dropped 2; count of bases not matched to a gene: 8. CDR3 DNA: TGTGCCAGCTCACGGACAGGGGCCTGGGGTAACACTGAAGCTTTCTTT. As protein: CASSRTGAWGNTEAFF.

The CDR3 region has the DNA TGCGCCAGCAGCCAAGGGGGACTAGCGGGGGTCGGCACCGGGGAGCTGTTTTTT. This gives the protein CASSQGGLAGVGTGELFF. The chain employs TRBV4-1 and TRBJ2-2; 14 bases are shared with TRBD2. Germline assignment: CDR1 MGHRA and CDR2 YSYEKL. The CDR3 has 18 residues. The V and J ends lost 1 base and 4 bases, in that order; junction bases with no gene match: 5.

This chain connects TRBV6-1 to TRBJ1-2; D call uncertain. Germline V gene lookup returns CDR1 MNHNS and CDR2 SASEGT. The ends were cut back, 1 base at V and 3 bases at J, with 6 bases in the middle. The CDR3 loop spans 13 amino acids. The CDR3 nucleotides are TGTGCCAGCAGTGAAGATCGTCACTATGGCTACACCTTC. This codes for CASSEDRHYGYTF.